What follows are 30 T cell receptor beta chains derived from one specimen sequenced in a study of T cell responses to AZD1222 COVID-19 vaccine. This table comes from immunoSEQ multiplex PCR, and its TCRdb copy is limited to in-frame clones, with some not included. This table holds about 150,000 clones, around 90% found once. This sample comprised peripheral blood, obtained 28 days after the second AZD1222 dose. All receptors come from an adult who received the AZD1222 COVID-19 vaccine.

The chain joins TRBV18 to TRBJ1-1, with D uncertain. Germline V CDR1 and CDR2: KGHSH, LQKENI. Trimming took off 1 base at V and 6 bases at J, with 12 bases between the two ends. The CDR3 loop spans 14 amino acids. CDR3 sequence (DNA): TGTGCCAGCTCACCACAAGAGGGAGGATCTGAAGCTTTCTTT. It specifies CASSPQEGGSEAFF.

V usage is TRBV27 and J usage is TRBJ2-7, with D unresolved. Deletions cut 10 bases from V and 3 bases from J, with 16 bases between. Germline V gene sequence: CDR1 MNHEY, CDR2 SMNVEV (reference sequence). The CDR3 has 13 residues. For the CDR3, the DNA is TGTGCCACCCGTCGACACGCCGACTACGAGCAGTACTTC. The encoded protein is CATRRHADYEQYF.

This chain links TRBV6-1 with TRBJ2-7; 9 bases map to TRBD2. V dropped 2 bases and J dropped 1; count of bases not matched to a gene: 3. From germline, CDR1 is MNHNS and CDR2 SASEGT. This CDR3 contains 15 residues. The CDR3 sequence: CASSEKLAGSYEQYF. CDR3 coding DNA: TGTGCCAGCAGTGAAAAGCTAGCGGGATCCTACGAGCAGTACTTC.

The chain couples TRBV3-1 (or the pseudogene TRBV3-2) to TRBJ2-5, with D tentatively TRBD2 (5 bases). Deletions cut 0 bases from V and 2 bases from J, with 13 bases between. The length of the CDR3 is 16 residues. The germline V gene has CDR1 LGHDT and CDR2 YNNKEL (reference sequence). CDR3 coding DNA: TGTGCCAGCAGCCAAGACGGGGTAAGCGATCAAGAGACCCAGTACTTC. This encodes CASSQDGVSDQETQYF.

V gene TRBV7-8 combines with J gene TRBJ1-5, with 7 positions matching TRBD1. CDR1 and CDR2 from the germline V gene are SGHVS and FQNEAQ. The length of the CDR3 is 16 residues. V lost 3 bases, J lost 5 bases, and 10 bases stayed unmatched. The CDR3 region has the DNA TGTGCCAGCAGCTTTTTACAGGGGAATATAGATCAGCCCCAGCATTTT. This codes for CASSFLQGNIDQPQHF.

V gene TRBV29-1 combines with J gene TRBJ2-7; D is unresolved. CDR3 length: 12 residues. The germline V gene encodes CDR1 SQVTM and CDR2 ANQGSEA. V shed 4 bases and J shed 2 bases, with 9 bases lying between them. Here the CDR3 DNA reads TGCAGCGTTGTGGATTATCCCTACGAGCAGTACTTC. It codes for CSVVDYPYEQYF.

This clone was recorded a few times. This CDR3 reads CASSTGTGSYEQYF. As DNA, the CDR3 is TGTGCCAGCAGTACAGGGACAGGATCCTACGAGCAGTACTTC. The chain joins TRBV25-1 to TRBJ2-7; TRBD1 aligns across 8 bases. This CDR3 has 14 amino acids. The V gene's germline CDR1 is MGHDK and CDR2 SYGVNS. After removal of 5 bases from V and 1 base from J, the junction contained 4 bases not matched to a gene.

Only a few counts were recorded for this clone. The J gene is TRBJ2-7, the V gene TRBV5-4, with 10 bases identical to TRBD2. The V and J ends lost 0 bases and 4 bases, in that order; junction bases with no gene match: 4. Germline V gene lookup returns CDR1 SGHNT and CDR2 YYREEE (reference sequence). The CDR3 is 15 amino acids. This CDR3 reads CASSLAPTSGYEQYF. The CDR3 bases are TGTGCCAGCAGCTTGGCCCCGACTAGCGGGTACGAGCAGTACTTC.

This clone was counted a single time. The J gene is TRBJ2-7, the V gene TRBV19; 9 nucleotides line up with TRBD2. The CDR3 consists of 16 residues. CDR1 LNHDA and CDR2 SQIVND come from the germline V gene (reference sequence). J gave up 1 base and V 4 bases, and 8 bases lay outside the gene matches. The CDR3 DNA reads TGTGCCAGTAGTACAAATAGCGGGAGAGGGTCCTACGAGCAGTACTTC. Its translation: CASSTNSGRGSYEQYF.

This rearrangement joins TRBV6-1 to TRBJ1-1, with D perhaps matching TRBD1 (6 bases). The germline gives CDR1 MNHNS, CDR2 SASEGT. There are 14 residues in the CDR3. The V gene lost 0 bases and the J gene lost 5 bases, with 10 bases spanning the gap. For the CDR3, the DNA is TGTGCCAGCAGTGAAGCGACAGGTCGGACTGAAGCTTTCTTT. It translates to CASSEATGRTEAFF.

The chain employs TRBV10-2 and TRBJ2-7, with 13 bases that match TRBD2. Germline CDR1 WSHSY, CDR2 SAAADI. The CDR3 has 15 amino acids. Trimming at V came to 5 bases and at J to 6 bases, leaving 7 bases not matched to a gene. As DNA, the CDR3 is TGCGCCAGCAGTCGAGGACTAGCGGGAGTCGGCGAGCAGTACTTC. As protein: CASSRGLAGVGEQYF.

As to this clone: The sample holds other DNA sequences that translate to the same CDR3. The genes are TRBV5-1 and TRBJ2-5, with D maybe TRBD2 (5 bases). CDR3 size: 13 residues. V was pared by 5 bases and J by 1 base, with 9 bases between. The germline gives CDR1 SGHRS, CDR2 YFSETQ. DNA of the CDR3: TGCGCCAGCAGACCGGGGATCCAAGAGACCCAGTACTTC. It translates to CASRPGIQETQYF.

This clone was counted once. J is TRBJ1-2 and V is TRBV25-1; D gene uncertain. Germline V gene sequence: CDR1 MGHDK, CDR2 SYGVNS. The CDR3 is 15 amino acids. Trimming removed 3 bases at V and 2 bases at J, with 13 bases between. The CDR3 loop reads CASSDRNNPNYGYTF. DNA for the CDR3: TGTGCCAGCAGTGACCGAAACAACCCCAACTATGGCTACACCTTC.

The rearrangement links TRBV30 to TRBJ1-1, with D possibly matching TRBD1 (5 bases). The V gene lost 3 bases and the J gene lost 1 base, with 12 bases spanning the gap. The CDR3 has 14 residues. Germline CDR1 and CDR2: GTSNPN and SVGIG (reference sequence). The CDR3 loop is CAWSEGLKNTEAFF. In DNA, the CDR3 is TGTGCCTGGAGCGAGGGACTCAAGAACACTGAAGCTTTCTTT.

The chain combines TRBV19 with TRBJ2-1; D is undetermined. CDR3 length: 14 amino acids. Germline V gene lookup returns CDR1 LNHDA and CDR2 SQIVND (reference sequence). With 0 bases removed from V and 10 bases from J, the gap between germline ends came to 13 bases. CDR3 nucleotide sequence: TGTGCCAGTAGTATAGAACCCCTGACTGGGGAGCAGTTCTTC. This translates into CASSIEPLTGEQFF.

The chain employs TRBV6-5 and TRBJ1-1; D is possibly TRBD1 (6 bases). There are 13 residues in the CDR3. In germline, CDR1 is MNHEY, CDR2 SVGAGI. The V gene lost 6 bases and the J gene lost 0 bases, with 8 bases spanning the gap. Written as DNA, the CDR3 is TGTGCCAGCAGGGGGGGCATGAACACTGAAGCTTTCTTT. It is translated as CASRGGMNTEAFF.

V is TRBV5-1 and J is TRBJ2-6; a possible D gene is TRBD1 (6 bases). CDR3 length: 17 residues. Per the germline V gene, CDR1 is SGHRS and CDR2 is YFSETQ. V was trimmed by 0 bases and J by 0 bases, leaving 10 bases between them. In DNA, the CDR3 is TGCGCCAGCAGCTTGGGAGGCAGGGGCTCTGGGGCCAACGTCCTGACTTTC. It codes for CASSLGGRGSGANVLTF.

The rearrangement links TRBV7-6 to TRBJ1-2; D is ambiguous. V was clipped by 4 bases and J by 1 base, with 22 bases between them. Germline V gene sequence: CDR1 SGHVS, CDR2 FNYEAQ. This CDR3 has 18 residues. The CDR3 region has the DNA TGTGCCAGCAGCTCCAGTCACAGCCTTAGTACTAGTAACTATGGCTACACCTTC. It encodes CASSSSHSLSTSNYGYTF.

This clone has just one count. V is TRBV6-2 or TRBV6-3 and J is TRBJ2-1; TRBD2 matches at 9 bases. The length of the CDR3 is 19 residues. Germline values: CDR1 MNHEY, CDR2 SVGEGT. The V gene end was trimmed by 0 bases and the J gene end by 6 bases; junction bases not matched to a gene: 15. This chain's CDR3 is CASSYSWSSGRARVNEQFF. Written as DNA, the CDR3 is TGTGCCAGCAGTTACTCCTGGAGTAGCGGGAGAGCTCGGGTCAATGAGCAGTTCTTC.

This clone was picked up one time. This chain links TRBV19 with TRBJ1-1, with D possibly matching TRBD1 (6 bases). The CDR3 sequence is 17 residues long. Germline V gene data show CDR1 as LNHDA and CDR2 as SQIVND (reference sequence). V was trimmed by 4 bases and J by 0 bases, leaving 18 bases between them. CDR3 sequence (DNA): TGTGCCAGTAGTACACAGGGACTTCATACGATGAACACTGAAGCTTTCTTT. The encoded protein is CASSTQGLHTMNTEAFF.

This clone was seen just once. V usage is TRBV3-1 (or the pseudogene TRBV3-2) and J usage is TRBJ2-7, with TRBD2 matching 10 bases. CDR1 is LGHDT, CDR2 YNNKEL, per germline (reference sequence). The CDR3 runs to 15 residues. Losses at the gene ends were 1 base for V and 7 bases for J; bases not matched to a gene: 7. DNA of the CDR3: TGTGCCAGCAGCCAAGCGCTAGCGGGAGCGGGGGAGCAGTACTTC. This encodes CASSQALAGAGEQYF.

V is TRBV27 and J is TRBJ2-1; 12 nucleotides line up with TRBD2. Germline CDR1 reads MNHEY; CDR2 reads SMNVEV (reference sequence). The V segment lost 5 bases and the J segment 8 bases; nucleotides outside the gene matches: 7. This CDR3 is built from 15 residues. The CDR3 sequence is CASSLTTSGSYEQFF. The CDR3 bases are TGTGCCAGCAGTCTCACGACTAGCGGGAGCTATGAGCAGTTCTTC.

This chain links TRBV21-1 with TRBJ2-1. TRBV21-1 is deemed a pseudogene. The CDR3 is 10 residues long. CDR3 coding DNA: TGTGCCAGCAGCAGTAAGACCTGCCTCTTC. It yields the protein CASSSKTCLF.

CDR3 nucleotides: TGCGCCAGCAGCTTGGCCGGGACTAGCGGCGAAGAGCAGTACTTC. It is translated as CASSLAGTSGEEQYF. V gene TRBV5-1 combines with J gene TRBJ2-7; 11 bases match TRBD2. The CDR3 is 15 residues long. CDR1 is SGHRS and CDR2 is YFSETQ in the germline V gene. The V gene end was trimmed by 0 bases and the J gene end by 7 bases; junction bases not matched to a gene: 6.

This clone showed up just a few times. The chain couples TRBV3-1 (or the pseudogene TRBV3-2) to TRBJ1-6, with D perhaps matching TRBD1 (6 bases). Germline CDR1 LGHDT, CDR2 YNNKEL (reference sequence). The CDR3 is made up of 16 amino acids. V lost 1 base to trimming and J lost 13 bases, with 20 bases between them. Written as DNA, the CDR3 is TGTGCCAGCAGCCAAGTTTCCGGGCCTCGAAGGGGGCCCCTCCACTTT. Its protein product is CASSQVSGPRRGPLHF.

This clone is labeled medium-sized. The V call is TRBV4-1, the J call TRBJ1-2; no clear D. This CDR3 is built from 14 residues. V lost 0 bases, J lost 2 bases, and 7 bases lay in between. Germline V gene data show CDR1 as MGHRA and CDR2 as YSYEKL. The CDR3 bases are TGCGCCAGCAGCCAAGATCGGGGAAACTATGGCTACACCTTC. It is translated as CASSQDRGNYGYTF.

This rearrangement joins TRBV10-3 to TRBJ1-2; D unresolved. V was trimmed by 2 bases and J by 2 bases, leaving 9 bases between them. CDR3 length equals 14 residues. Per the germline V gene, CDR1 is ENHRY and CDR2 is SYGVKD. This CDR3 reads CAISEGQVNYGYTF. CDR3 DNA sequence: TGTGCCATCAGTGAGGGTCAGGTCAACTATGGCTACACCTTC.

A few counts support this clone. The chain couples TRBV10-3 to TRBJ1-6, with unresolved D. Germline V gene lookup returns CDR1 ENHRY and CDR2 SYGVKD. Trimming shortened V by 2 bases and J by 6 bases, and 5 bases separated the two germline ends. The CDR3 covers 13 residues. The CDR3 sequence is CAISEGTNSPLHF. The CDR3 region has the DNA TGTGCCATCAGTGAGGGAACTAATTCACCCCTCCACTTT.

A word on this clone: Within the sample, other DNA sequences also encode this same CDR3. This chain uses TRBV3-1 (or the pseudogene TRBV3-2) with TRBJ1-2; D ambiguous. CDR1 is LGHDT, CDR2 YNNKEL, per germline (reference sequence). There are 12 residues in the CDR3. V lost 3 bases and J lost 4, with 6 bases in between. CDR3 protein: CASSQAGYGYTF. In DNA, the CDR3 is TGTGCCAGCAGCCAGGCAGGCTATGGCTACACCTTC.

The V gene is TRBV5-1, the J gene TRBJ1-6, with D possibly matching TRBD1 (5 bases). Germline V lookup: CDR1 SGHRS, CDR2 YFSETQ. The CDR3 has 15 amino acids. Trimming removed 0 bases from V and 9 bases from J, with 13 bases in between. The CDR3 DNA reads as TGCGCCAGCAGCTTGGGTACAGGAAGCGCTTCACCCCTCCACTTT. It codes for CASSLGTGSASPLHF. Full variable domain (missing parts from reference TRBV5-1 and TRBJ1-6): KAGVTQTPRYLIKTRGQQVTLSCSPISGHRSVSWYQQTPGQGLQFLFEYFSETQRNKGNFPGRFSGRQFSNSRSEMNVSTLELGDSALYLCASSLGTGSASPLHFGNGTRLTVT.